Sequencing of this T cell receptor beta chain was carried out in a study of T cell responses to AZD1222 COVID-19 vaccine. Whole-study findings and limits: The donors showed a predominance of white British ancestry and of females, with possible underestimation of clonal diversity. The study reported that nearly half of spike-specific TCRs target unmutated variant regions. Researchers report vaccine-associated CD4 TCRs spanning spike, with dominance at 160-218 and 743-854. Baseline serostatus was positive in only six AZD1222 recipients.

A remark on this clone: Its antigen is undetermined.

This CDR3 spans 17 amino acids. V lost 6 bases, J lost 2 bases, and 11 bases stayed unmatched. CDR1 and CDR2 (germline): LNHDA, SQIVND (reference sequence). Some clones are missing from TCRdb's copy, which holds only in-frame ones; the method was immunoSEQ multiplex PCR. The repertoire holds approximately 140,000 clones, with around nine tenths as singletons. The chain has TRBV19 and TRBJ1-5; 9 bases align to TRBD1. This receptor was taken from an adult who received the AZD1222 COVID-19 vaccine. Sequencing used peripheral blood, obtained 28 days after the second AZD1222 dose. The CDR3 loop reads CASRAEQGARGNQPQHF. The CDR3 nucleotides are TGTGCCAGTAGAGCCGAACAGGGGGCTCGCGGCAATCAGCCCCAGCATTTT.